The 2 T cell receptor beta chains listed next were all sequenced from one sample in a study of OX40 agonist ivuxolimab in advanced cancers. The method was immunoSEQ multiplex PCR; TCRdb's version includes in-frame clones alone and lacks a portion of them. The repertoire holds tens of thousands of clones, roughly 80% seen once, with 4.5% to 6% in the top ten. The sequences come from CD4+ or CD8+ T cells sorted from blood, collected in a trial of the OX40 agonist ivuxolimab. The receptors were sampled from an adult with an advanced solid tumor such as melanoma, head and neck, liver or kidney cancer.

A single count supports this clone. The V call is TRBV5-1, the J call TRBJ1-2; D is ambiguous. The germline V and J ends were trimmed by 0 bases and 0 bases, with 6 bases remaining between them. The CDR3 sequence is 14 residues long. Looked up from germline, CDR1 is SGHRS and CDR2 is YFSETQ. CDR3 bases: TGCGCCAGCAGCTTGGGGCAGGCTAACTATGGCTACACCTTC. Translation: CASSLGQANYGYTF.

V usage is TRBV27 and J usage is TRBJ1-4; D call uncertain. The V end was cut by 2 bases, the J end by 5 bases, with 12 bases between. This CDR3 contains 15 residues. The germline gives CDR1 MNHEY, CDR2 SMNVEV (reference sequence). This CDR3 is CASSLTTVPNEKLFF. The CDR3 nucleotides are TGTGCCAGCAGTTTAACTACTGTGCCGAATGAAAAACTGTTTTTT.